The present TCR beta chain was sequenced within a study of synovial regulatory T cells in juvenile arthritis. At the level of the study: Five or six patients were on methotrexate and a few were untreated.

Germline V gene data show CDR1 as SNHLY and CDR2 as FYNNEI. The CDR3 spans 13 residues. DNA for this receptor is not on file. Considering frequency, this clone is large (0.1 to 1%). Its antigen is undetermined. Donors were around eleven juvenile idiopathic arthritis patients with active disease, 3 polyarticular and 8 oligoarticular. TCRdb keeps only in-frame clones here, not all; method: immunoSEQ multiplex PCR. The sample table sets out over 650 clones. Study-wide points: TCR diversity was lower in inflammation-associated blood Treg cells than in other blood Treg cells. Synovial Tregs shared more CDR3 sequences with iaTregs than other blood Tregs.

This receptor was obtained from a donor aged 2 to 35 with juvenile idiopathic arthritis. Material: Treg cells from blood. Subset given: HLA-DR+ inflammation-associated blood Treg cells. The J gene is TRBJ1-2, the V gene TRBV2; the D gene TCRdb calls, TRBD1, cannot be checked with no DNA. CDR3 protein: CASSRTGTNGYTF.